Listed below are T cell receptor beta chains from one sample, sequenced in a study of CD4 T cells in relation to SARS-CoV-2 and coronaviruses. Profiled with immunoSEQ multiplex PCR; TCRdb holds only in-frame clones, not every one. The table shows 50,000 to 70,000 clones, with about 90% occurring only once. The specimen sequenced was naive CD4+ T cells from PBMCs. The receptors come from an adult with COVID-19. CDR3s include the opening cysteine and the closing phenylalanine or tryptophan. D genes are given only for firm matches. Not every row has a clone size; where given, it reads once, few, many or a size class.

cdr3_aa cdr3_nt j_call d_call v_call clone_size
CASSTGGSGLEAFF TGTGCCAGCAGTACAGGGGGCTCAGGATTAGAAGCTTTCTTT TRBJ1-1 TRBD1 TRBV2 NA
CASTAQETQYF TGTGCCAGCACAGCACAAGAGACCCAGTACTTC TRBJ2-5 NA TRBV5-8 NA
CASSSGSLATNEKLFF TGTGCCAGCAGTTCAGGGAGTTTAGCAACTAATGAAAAACTGTTTTTT TRBJ1-4 NA TRBV2 few
CASSLGGTASQETQYF TGCGCCAGCAGCTTGGGCGGGACAGCTTCCCAAGAGACCCAGTACTTC TRBJ2-5 NA TRBV5-1 NA
CAWSPVGLAAYNEQFF TGTGCCTGGAGCCCAGTCGGACTAGCGGCGTACAATGAGCAGTTCTTC TRBJ2-1 TRBD2 TRBV30 NA
CASSLGRTKGYTF TGTGCCAGCAGCTTAGGGCGTACTAAAGGCTACACCTTC TRBJ1-2 NA TRBV5-5 few
CASSEAGAPYEQYF TGTGCCAGCAGTGAAGCAGGGGCCCCCTACGAGCAGTACTTC TRBJ2-7 NA TRBV2 NA
CSVATRQTYEQYF TGCAGCGTGGCGACTAGACAGACCTACGAGCAGTACTTC TRBJ2-7 NA TRBV29-1 NA
CASSPRGQETQYF TGTGCCAGCAGCCCGCGGGGACAGGAGACCCAGTACTTC TRBJ2-5 NA TRBV28 NA
CAWSVWRGRPNEKLFF TGTGCCTGGAGTGTATGGAGGGGGCGACCTAATGAAAAACTGTTTTTT TRBJ1-4 TRBD1 TRBV30 NA
CASSRRGTEAFF TGTGCCAGCAGTAGGCGGGGCACTGAAGCTTTCTTT TRBJ1-1 NA TRBV6-6 once
CASRLHGLYHEQYF TGTGCAAGTCGCTTACACGGACTGTATCACGAGCAGTACTTC TRBJ2-7 NA TRBV12-2 NA
CASSTRIDTQYF TGTGCCAGTAGTACTAGGATAGATACGCAGTATTTT TRBJ2-3 NA TRBV19 NA
CASSEEGKPSDTQYF TGTGCCAGCAGTGAAGAGGGGAAGCCGTCCGATACGCAGTATTTT TRBJ2-3 NA TRBV2 NA
CASGRDREFF TGTGCCAGTGGCCGGGACAGGGAGTTCTTC TRBJ2-1 TRBD1 TRBV19 NA
CATSSGAAGYQETQYF TGTGCCACCAGTTCCGGGGCAGCGGGTTACCAAGAGACCCAGTACTTC TRBJ2-5 NA TRBV24-1 NA
CASSPGGNEQFF TGTGCCAGCAGCCCGGGTGGCAATGAGCAGTTCTTC TRBJ2-1 NA TRBV7-9 NA
CATSRDLLETQYF TGTGCCACCAGCAGAGATCTTCTGGAGACCCAGTACTTC TRBJ2-5 NA TRBV15 NA
CAWRGQARYEQYF TGTGCCTGGAGGGGACAGGCCCGTTACGAGCAGTACTTC TRBJ2-7 TRBD1 TRBV30 NA
CASSVSGSGETQYF TGTGCCAGCAGCGTTAGCGGGAGTGGAGAGACCCAGTACTTC TRBJ2-5 TRBD2 TRBV9 NA
CASKRTDLNEKLFF TGTGCCAGCAAGCGGACAGACTTAAATGAAAAACTGTTTTTT TRBJ1-4 NA TRBV28 NA
CASSDSGFITDTQYF TGTGCCAGCAGTGACTCCGGGTTTATCACAGATACGCAGTATTTT TRBJ2-3 NA TRBV2 NA
CASSNLGNTYEQYF TGTGCCAGCAGTAACTTGGGGAATACCTACGAGCAGTACTTC TRBJ2-7 NA TRBV28 NA
CASTDTYEQYF TGTGCCAGTACGGATACCTACGAGCAGTACTTC TRBJ2-7 NA TRBV28 once
CASSLRGLSNQPQHF TGTGCCAGCAGCTTGAGGGGATTAAGCAATCAGCCCCAGCATTTT TRBJ1-5 NA TRBV5-8 few
CASSFGTPRSPLHF TGTGCCAGCAGTTTCGGGACTCCGAGATCACCCCTCCACTTT TRBJ1-6 NA TRBV6-2/TRBV6-3 NA
CASRGQGGYYGYTF TGTGCCAGCAGAGGACAGGGCGGCTACTATGGCTACACCTTC TRBJ1-2 TRBD1 TRBV28 NA
CASSLQDNQETQYF TGTGCCAGCAGTTTACAGGACAATCAAGAGACCCAGTACTTC TRBJ2-5 NA TRBV28 NA
CASSARPGTSGTYEQYF TGTGCCAGCAGCGCCCGACCGGGGACTAGCGGGACTTACGAGCAGTACTTC TRBJ2-7 TRBD2 TRBV14 NA
CASSFRGGSNQPQHF TGTGCCAGCAGCTTCCGGGGGGGTAGCAATCAGCCCCAGCATTTT TRBJ1-5 NA TRBV5-6 once
CASRTTRVIYEQYF TGTGCCAGCAGAACTACTAGGGTGATCTACGAGCAGTACTTC TRBJ2-7 NA TRBV6-6 NA
CASNFLLGGRAAETQYF TGTGCCAGCAACTTTCTCCTGGGCGGGAGGGCCGCTGAGACCCAGTACTTC TRBJ2-5 TRBD2 TRBV3-1/TRBV3-2 NA
CASSPQEVYEQYF TGTGCCAGCTCACCACAGGAGGTGTACGAGCAGTACTTC TRBJ2-7 NA TRBV18 NA
CASSLAGGPHGTDTQYF TGTGCCAGTAGTCTGGCGGGAGGGCCCCATGGCACAGATACGCAGTATTTT TRBJ2-3 TRBD2 TRBV19 NA
CASSLSGVGRGATQYF TGTGCCAGCAGCTTGTCGGGGGTGGGGAGGGGAGCTACGCAGTATTTT TRBJ2-3 TRBD2 TRBV5-4 NA
CAASVSGRYEQYF TGTGCCGCCTCTGTTTCGGGGAGGTACGAGCAGTACTTC TRBJ2-7 NA TRBV2 NA
CASSSGLATGELFF TGTGCCAGCAGCTCCGGACTAGCCACCGGGGAGCTGTTTTTT TRBJ2-2 TRBD2 TRBV7-3 NA
CASSYREQYF TGTGCCAGCAGTTACCGCGAGCAGTACTTC TRBJ2-7 NA TRBV28 NA
CASSLPTGGLTAQYF TGCGCCAGCAGCTTGCCGACAGGGGGCCTTACTGCGCAGTACTTC TRBJ2-7 TRBD1 TRBV5-1 NA
CASRKTGLEETQYF TGTGCCAGCAGAAAAACAGGGTTAGAGGAGACCCAGTACTTC TRBJ2-5 NA TRBV6-1 NA
CASSVDRGSGRSETQYF TGTGCCAGCAGCGTAGATCGTGGTAGCGGGAGGTCGGAGACCCAGTACTTC TRBJ2-5 TRBD2 TRBV9 NA
CSASSGVGQPQHF TGCAGTGCTAGTTCAGGGGTGGGTCAGCCCCAGCATTTT TRBJ1-5 NA TRBV20-1 NA
CASSITDTQYF TGTGCCAGTAGTATCACAGATACGCAGTATTTT TRBJ2-3 NA TRBV19 NA
CASSRRDLEKLFF TGTGCCAGCAGTCGCCGGGACCTCGAAAAACTGTTTTTT TRBJ1-4 NA TRBV6-5 NA
CASSLGQGGTDTQYF TGTGCCAGCAGCTTGGGACAGGGGGGCACAGATACGCAGTATTTT TRBJ2-3 TRBD1 TRBV7-8 NA
CASRFPNTGELFF TGTGCCAGCAGATTCCCTAACACCGGGGAGCTGTTTTTT TRBJ2-2 NA TRBV12-3/TRBV12-4 NA
CASSLLAGADTQYF TGTGCCAGCAGCTTATTAGCGGGGGCAGATACGCAGTATTTT TRBJ2-3 TRBD2 TRBV7-2 NA
CASSQGTKKETQYF TGTGCCAGCAGCCAAGGGACTAAGAAAGAGACCCAGTACTTC TRBJ2-5 NA TRBV3-1/TRBV3-2 NA
CAVDRGRYNEQFF TGTGCCGTTGACAGGGGGCGGTACAATGAGCAGTTCTTC TRBJ2-1 TRBD1 TRBV2 few
CATSDSGRLGETQYF TGTGCCACCAGTGATAGCGGGAGACTGGGGGAGACCCAGTACTTC TRBJ2-5 TRBD2 TRBV24-1 NA
CASSQWSTDTQYF TGTGCCAGCAGTCAGTGGAGCACAGATACGCAGTATTTT TRBJ2-3 NA TRBV27 NA
CASSLDKGGITDTQYF TGTGCCAGCAGTTTAGACAAGGGAGGTATCACAGATACGCAGTATTTT TRBJ2-3 NA TRBV28 NA
CASSTRTSGVETQYF TGTGCCAGCAGTACCCGGACTAGCGGGGTAGAGACCCAGTACTTC TRBJ2-5 TRBD2 TRBV28 NA